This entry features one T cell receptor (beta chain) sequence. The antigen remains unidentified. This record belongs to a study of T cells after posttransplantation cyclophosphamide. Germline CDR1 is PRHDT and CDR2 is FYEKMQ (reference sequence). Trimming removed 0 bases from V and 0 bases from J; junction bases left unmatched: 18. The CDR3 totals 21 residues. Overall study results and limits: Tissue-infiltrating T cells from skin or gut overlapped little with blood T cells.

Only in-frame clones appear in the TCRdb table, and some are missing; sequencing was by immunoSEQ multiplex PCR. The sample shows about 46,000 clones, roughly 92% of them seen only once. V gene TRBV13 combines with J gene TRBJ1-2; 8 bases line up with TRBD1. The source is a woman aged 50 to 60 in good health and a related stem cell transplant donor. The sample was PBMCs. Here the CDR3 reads CASSLGPQGAGERRTNYGYTF. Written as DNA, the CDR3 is TGTGCCAGCAGCTTAGGACCCCAGGGGGCAGGGGAACGTAGAACTAACTATGGCTACACCTTC.